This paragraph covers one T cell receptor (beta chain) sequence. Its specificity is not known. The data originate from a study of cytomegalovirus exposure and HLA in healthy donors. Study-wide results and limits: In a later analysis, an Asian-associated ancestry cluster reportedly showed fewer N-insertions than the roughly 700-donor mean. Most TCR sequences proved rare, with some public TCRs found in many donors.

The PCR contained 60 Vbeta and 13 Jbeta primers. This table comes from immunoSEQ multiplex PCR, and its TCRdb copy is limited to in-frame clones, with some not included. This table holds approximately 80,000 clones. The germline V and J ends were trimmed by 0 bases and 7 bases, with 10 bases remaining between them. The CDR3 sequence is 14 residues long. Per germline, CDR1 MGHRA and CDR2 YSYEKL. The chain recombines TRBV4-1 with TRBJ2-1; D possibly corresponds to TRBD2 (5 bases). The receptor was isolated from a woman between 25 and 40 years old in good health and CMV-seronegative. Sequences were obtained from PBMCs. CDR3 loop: CASSQDASWNEQFF. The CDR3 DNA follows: TGCGCCAGCAGCCAAGATGCTAGCTGGAATGAGCAGTTCTTC.